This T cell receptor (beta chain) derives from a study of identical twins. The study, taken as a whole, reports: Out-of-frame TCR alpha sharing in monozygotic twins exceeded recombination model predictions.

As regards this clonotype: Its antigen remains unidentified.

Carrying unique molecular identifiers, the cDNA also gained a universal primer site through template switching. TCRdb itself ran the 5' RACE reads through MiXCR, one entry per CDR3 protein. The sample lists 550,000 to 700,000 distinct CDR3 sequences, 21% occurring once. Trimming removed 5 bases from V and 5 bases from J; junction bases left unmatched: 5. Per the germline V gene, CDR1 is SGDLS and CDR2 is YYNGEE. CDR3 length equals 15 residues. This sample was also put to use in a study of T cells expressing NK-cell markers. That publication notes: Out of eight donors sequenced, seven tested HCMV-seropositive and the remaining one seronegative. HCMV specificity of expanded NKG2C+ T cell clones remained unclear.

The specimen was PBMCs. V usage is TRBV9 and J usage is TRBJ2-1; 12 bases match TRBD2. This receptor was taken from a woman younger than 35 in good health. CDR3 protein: CASRAGLAGNNEQFF. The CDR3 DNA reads TGTGCCAGCAGAGCCGGACTAGCGGGAAACAATGAGCAGTTCTTC.